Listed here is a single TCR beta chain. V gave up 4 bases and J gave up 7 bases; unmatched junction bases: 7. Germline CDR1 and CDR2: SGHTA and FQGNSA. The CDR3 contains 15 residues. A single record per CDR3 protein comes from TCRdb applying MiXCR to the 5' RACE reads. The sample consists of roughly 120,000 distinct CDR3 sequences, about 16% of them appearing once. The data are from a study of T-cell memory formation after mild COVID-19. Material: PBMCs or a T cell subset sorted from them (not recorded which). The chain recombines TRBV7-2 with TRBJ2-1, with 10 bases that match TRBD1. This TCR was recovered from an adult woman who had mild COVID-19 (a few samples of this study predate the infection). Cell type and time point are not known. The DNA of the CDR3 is TGTGCCAGCAGCTCGCCGGGACAGGGGAATAATGAGCAGTTCTTC. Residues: CASSSPGQGNNEQFF.